These 26 T cell receptor beta chains came from one sample sequenced in a study of blood T cell repertoires in COVID-19. Generated by immunoSEQ multiplex PCR, the TCRdb table keeps only in-frame clones and is missing some. The sample holds over 100,000 clones, around three quarters seen once. Sequencing was performed on peripheral blood. Source of these receptors: a human donor in a cohort sampled during active or convalescent COVID-19.

This rearrangement joins TRBV7-3 to TRBJ2-1, with 8 nucleotides matching TRBD2. The V segment lost 5 bases and the J segment 0 bases; nucleotides outside the gene matches: 6. This CDR3 is built from 16 residues. CDR1 is SGHTA, CDR2 FQGTGA, per germline. The CDR3 DNA sequence: TGTGCCAGCAGCCAGTATCTAGCGGGCTCCTACAATGAGCAGTTCTTC. Its protein product is CASSQYLAGSYNEQFF.

The V and J genes are TRBV27 and TRBJ1-5, with D unclear. Germline V gives CDR1 MNHEY, CDR2 SMNVEV (reference sequence). The CDR3 runs 14 residues. The V gene lost 6 bases and the J gene lost 8 bases, with 17 bases spanning the gap. As DNA, the CDR3 is TGTGCCAGCAGACCCGTTGAGACCGGGAAGCCCCAGCATTTT. Translating gives CASRPVETGKPQHF.

For the CDR3, the DNA is TGTGCCAGCAGTACCCCTTTTGGAGGGACTGAAGCTTTCTTT. Its protein product is CASSTPFGGTEAFF. The chain links TRBV28 to TRBJ1-1; D gene unclear. CDR1 and CDR2 (germline): MDHEN, SYDVKM. Trimming removed 5 bases from V and 5 bases from J, with 15 bases in between. CDR3 length: 14 residues.

The chain links TRBV7-9 to TRBJ1-6; D uncertain. This CDR3 is 14 amino acids long. Germline V CDR1 and CDR2: SEHNR, FQNEAQ (reference sequence). Trimming shortened V by 1 base and J by 7 bases, and 8 bases separated the two germline ends. In nucleotides, the CDR3 is TGTGCCAGCAGCTTAGTGGCCTTCAATTCACCCCTCCACTTT. This sequence encodes CASSLVAFNSPLHF.

V and J are TRBV7-8 and TRBJ2-6; D is perhaps TRBD1 (6 bases). V lost 2 bases, J lost 0 bases, and 17 bases lay in between. The CDR3 totals 19 residues. Germline-derived CDR1 and CDR2 are SGHVS and FQNEAQ. Written as DNA, the CDR3 is TGTGCCAGCAGCTTAAATTTGGGGGCCCATACCTCTGGGGCCAACGTCCTGACTTTC. Translating gives CASSLNLGAHTSGANVLTF.

CDR3 protein: CASSLVQASRDTEAFF. DNA for the CDR3: TGTGCCAGCAGCTTGGTACAGGCCTCTCGGGACACTGAAGCTTTCTTT. The V gene is TRBV5-5, the J gene TRBJ1-1; possibly TRBD1 for D (5 bases). The V end lost 0 bases, the J end lost 3 bases, and 15 bases lay between the germline ends. Germline assignment: CDR1 SGHKS and CDR2 YYEKEE (reference sequence). The CDR3 extends over 16 amino acids.

The V and J genes are TRBV29-1 and TRBJ1-1, with TRBD1 as a possible D gene (6 bases). Germline V lookup: CDR1 SQVTM, CDR2 ANQGSEA. The length of the CDR3 is 13 residues. V lost 3 bases, J lost 4 bases, and 12 bases lay in between. The CDR3 nucleotides read TGCAGCGTTGATGGGGGGGCGGTCACTGAAGCTTTCTTT. Translated: CSVDGGAVTEAFF.

The rearrangement links TRBV7-2 to TRBJ2-7; tentatively, D is TRBD1 (6 bases). Germline values: CDR1 SGHTA, CDR2 FQGNSA. The CDR3 runs 15 residues. The V gene lost 3 bases and the J gene lost 2 bases, with 14 bases spanning the gap. CDR3 sequence: CASSFRGPSTYEQYF. CDR3 in DNA: TGTGCCAGCAGCTTCAGGGGACCTTCAACCTACGAGCAGTACTTC.

This clone was observed a handful of times. V is TRBV28 and J is TRBJ1-2; TRBD1 matches 9 bases. Germline V gene lookup returns CDR1 MDHEN and CDR2 SYDVKM. CDR3 length: 14 residues. The V and J ends lost 8 bases and 0 bases, in that order; junction bases with no gene match: 4. CDR3 coding DNA: TGTGCCAGCGGACAGGGGAGTGCTAACTATGGCTACACCTTC. Its translation is CASGQGSANYGYTF.

This chain uses TRBV4-3 with TRBJ1-3; D is unresolved. Trimming left V 1 base short and J 1 base short, with 8 bases between. Germline V CDR1 and CDR2: LGHNA, YSLEER. The CDR3 runs 15 residues. The CDR3 DNA is TGCGCCAGCAGCCAAGTATCGACATCTGGAAACACCATATATTTT. Amino acids: CASSQVSTSGNTIYF.

Only one count was recorded for this clone. This chain links TRBV28 with TRBJ2-1, with 8 positions matching TRBD1. The CDR3 covers 15 residues. V lost 5 bases and J lost 7; bases outside the gene matches: 10. Germline V CDR1 and CDR2: MDHEN, SYDVKM. CDR3 in DNA: TGTGCCAGCAGTCTGCCCGGACAGGGATGGAATGAGCAGTTCTTC. Protein product: CASSLPGQGWNEQFF.

The gene calls are TRBV7-9 and TRBJ2-3, with D tentatively TRBD2 (6 bases). Germline-derived CDR1 and CDR2 are SEHNR and FQNEAQ (reference sequence). V was pared by 5 bases and J by 0 bases, with 9 bases between. This CDR3 region has 14 residues. This chain's CDR3 is CASSPGTSTDTQYF. Written as DNA, the CDR3 is TGTGCCAGCAGCCCCGGGACTAGCACAGATACGCAGTATTTT.

This clone was seen more than once but under ten times. The chain combines TRBV28 with TRBJ2-7; 10 bases map to TRBD1. Looked up from germline, CDR1 is MDHEN and CDR2 is SYDVKM. Losses at the gene ends were 3 bases for V and 2 bases for J; bases not matched to a gene: 4. The CDR3 has 15 residues. In DNA, the CDR3 is TGTGCCAGCAGTTTGGGACAGGGGTTCACCTACGAGCAGTACTTC. As protein: CASSLGQGFTYEQYF.

The CDR3 here is CASSQDLGLAKETQYF. CDR3 DNA: TGTGCCAGCAGCCAAGATCTCGGACTAGCGAAAGAGACCCAGTACTTC. This chain links TRBV3-1 (or the pseudogene TRBV3-2) with TRBJ2-5, with 9 positions matching TRBD2. The CDR3 extends over 16 amino acids. V gave up 0 bases and J gave up 3 bases; unmatched junction bases: 5. CDR1 is LGHDT and CDR2 is YNNKEL in the germline V gene (reference sequence).

The CDR3 DNA sequence: TGTGCCAGCTCACCGGAGTTTTATCAGCCCCAGCATTTT. Translation gives CASSPEFYQPQHF. The rearrangement joins TRBV18 to TRBJ1-5; D remains ambiguous. Germline V gives CDR1 KGHSH, CDR2 LQKENI. The CDR3 covers 13 residues. V lost 3 bases and J lost 5, with 8 bases in between.

The chain is built from TRBV7-2 and TRBJ2-7; D may be TRBD1 (5 bases). The germline gives CDR1 SGHTA, CDR2 FQGNSA. The CDR3 totals 14 residues. Trimming stripped 0 bases from V and 9 bases from J, with 15 bases between. The CDR3 sequence: CASSLAQAPTGQYF. The DNA of the CDR3 is TGTGCCAGCAGCTTAGCACAGGCACCTACGGGGCAGTACTTC.

This chain connects TRBV7-2 to TRBJ2-7; 13 bases agree with TRBD2. Trimming at V came to 2 bases and at J to 3 bases, leaving 4 bases not matched to a gene. Germline V gene lookup returns CDR1 SGHTA and CDR2 FQGNSA. The length of the CDR3 is 16 residues. The CDR3 reads CASSLRGTSGNYEQYF. Here the CDR3 DNA reads TGTGCCAGCAGCTTAAGGGGGACTAGCGGGAACTACGAGCAGTACTTC.

The chain couples TRBV30 to TRBJ2-7; D is unclear. CDR1 is GTSNPN, CDR2 SVGIG, per germline (reference sequence). The CDR3 length is 12 residues. Trimming cost V 3 bases and J 6 bases, with 12 bases left between them. DNA for the CDR3: TGTGCCTGGAGCCGCACGAGCCTCGAGCAGTACTTC. The encoded protein is CAWSRTSLEQYF.

The rearrangement uses TRBV28 and TRBJ2-7; TRBD1 agrees at 7 bases. The length of the CDR3 is 13 residues. V lost 5 bases to trimming and J lost 4 bases; unmatched junction nucleotides: 5. The germline CDR1 and CDR2 sequences are MDHEN and SYDVKM. Written as DNA, the CDR3 is TGTGCCAGCAGTACTTTGACAGGGTACGAGCAGTACTTC. Residues: CASSTLTGYEQYF.

The chain combines TRBV18 with TRBJ2-3; TRBD2 agrees at 9 bases. Germline loops: CDR1 KGHSH, CDR2 LQKENI. CDR3 length: 18 residues. V was clipped by 1 base and J by 3 bases; unmatched bases: 11. The CDR3 nucleotides are TGTGCCAGCTCACCACGGCTAGCGGGACCCTCTGCAACAGATACGCAGTATTTT. This encodes CASSPRLAGPSATDTQYF.

This chain links TRBV19 with TRBJ1-1, with 9 bases that match TRBD1. V shed 7 bases, J shed 0 bases, and the junction held 12 bases outside the gene matches. CDR3 size: 17 residues. Germline-derived CDR1 and CDR2 are LNHDA and SQIVND (reference sequence). Here the CDR3 reads CASNVPGQGFMNTEAFF. Here the CDR3 DNA reads TGTGCCAGTAACGTTCCGGGACAGGGCTTTATGAACACTGAAGCTTTCTTT.

The rearrangement joins TRBV6-6 to TRBJ1-4; the D gene is possibly TRBD1 (5 bases). V was pared by 1 base and J by 7 bases, with 16 bases between. Germline V gene sequence: CDR1 MNHNY, CDR2 SVGAGI (reference sequence). This CDR3 comprises 16 residues. The CDR3 coding sequence is TGTGCCAGCAGTTACTTAGGGGTCACGGGTGGTGAAAAACTGTTTTTT. Amino acid sequence: CASSYLGVTGGEKLFF.

A single count supports this clone. The chain joins TRBV15 to TRBJ2-2; 15 bases agree with TRBD2. The V gene end was trimmed by 9 bases and the J gene end by 0 bases; junction bases not matched to a gene: 2. CDR3 length: 16 amino acids. CDR1 LNHNV and CDR2 YYDKDF come from the germline V gene (reference sequence). The DNA of the CDR3 is TGTGCCACTCGGACTAGCGGGAGGGCGAACACCGGGGAGCTGTTTTTT. As protein: CATRTSGRANTGELFF.

The V call is TRBV2, the J call TRBJ1-1, with 9 bases matching TRBD1. In germline, CDR1 is SNHLY, CDR2 FYNNEI. The CDR3 loop spans 14 amino acids. The V and J ends lost 6 bases and 4 bases, in that order; junction bases with no gene match: 6. CDR3 bases: TGTGCCAGCAGCTTACAGGGGGCGGCCACTGAAGCTTTCTTT. Its translation is CASSLQGAATEAFF. Filled out from reference TRBV2 and TRBJ1-1, the complete variable domain reads EPEVTQTPSHQVTQMGQEVILRCVPISNHLYFYWYRQILGQKVEFLVSFYNNEISEKSEIFDDQFSVERPDGSNFTLKIRSTKLEDSAMYFCASSLQGAATEAFFGQGTRLTVV.

The chain uses TRBV24-1 and TRBJ1-2, with a weak D call TRBD1 (6 bases). Germline V gene lookup returns CDR1 KGHDR and CDR2 SFDVKD. V was cut by 3 bases and J by 7 bases, with 8 bases left in between. The CDR3 runs to 12 residues. CDR3 nucleotide sequence: TGTGCCACCAGTGATCAGGGGTTTGGCTACACCTTC. The encoded protein is CATSDQGFGYTF.

V usage is TRBV6-6 and J usage is TRBJ1-5; weak D call: TRBD1 (5 bases). Deletions cut 0 bases from V and 2 bases from J, with 5 bases between. The CDR3 consists of 14 residues. Germline V gives CDR1 MNHNY, CDR2 SVGAGI (reference sequence). The DNA for the CDR3 is TGTGCCAGCAGTTACTCCAGGGGCAATCAGCCCCAGCATTTT. This gives the protein CASSYSRGNQPQHF.